One sample yielded the 7 T cell receptor beta chains listed below, sequenced in a study of vaccination and CD4 T cells after COVID-19. Treatment indicated: approximately nine-day PBMC culture with coronavirus spike peptide pools or control peptides (ViraFEST assay). For these receptors, no antigen is known. Once obtained from cultured CD4+ T cells, the DNA was sequenced using the Oncomine TCR Beta short-read assay. TCRdb re-called the PCR reads with MiXCR, one entry per CDR3 protein. The data hold more than 15,000 distinct CDR3 sequences, with 43% observed a single time. The sample was CD4+ T cells from blood, cultured in vitro, taken before SARS-CoV-2 vaccination. The receptors stem from a human donor who had recovered from COVID-19.

The V and J genes are TRBV30 and TRBJ2-7, with D hard to call. Between the trimmed V and J ends, which lost 0 bases and 3 bases, there was a span of 6 bases. This CDR3 spans 12 amino acids. CDR1 and CDR2 from the germline V gene are GTSNPN and SVGIG (reference sequence). CDR3 coding DNA: TGTGCCTGGAGTGTCGGCGGCTACGAGCAGTACTTC. Protein sequence: CAWSVGGYEQYF.

V usage is TRBV4-3 and J usage is TRBJ2-1, with D perhaps matching TRBD1 (6 bases). There are 15 residues in the CDR3. V lost 1 base and J 2 bases, leaving 9 bases between the germline ends. The germline CDR1 and CDR2 sequences are LGHNA and YSLEER. DNA of the CDR3: TGCGCCAGCAGCCAAGGCAGGGGAGCCTACAATGAGCAGTTCTTC. It is translated as CASSQGRGAYNEQFF.

V and J are TRBV20-1 and TRBJ2-1; the match to TRBD2 covers 8 bases. With 6 bases clipped from V and 9 bases from J, the junction kept 4 bases outside the gene matches. This CDR3 spans 11 amino acids. CDR1 is DFQATT and CDR2 is SNEGSKA in the germline V gene (reference sequence). CDR3 bases: TGCAGTGCCATAGCGGGGAGTGAGCAGTTCTTC. Protein sequence: CSAIAGSEQFF.

The chain has TRBV7-9 and TRBJ1-1, with TRBD1 matching 7 bases. The CDR3 runs 14 residues. After removal of 5 bases from V and 5 bases from J, the junction contained 8 bases not matched to a gene. The germline V gene encodes CDR1 SEHNR and CDR2 FQNEAQ (reference sequence). The CDR3 region has the DNA TGTGCCAGCAGCGAAGACAGGGATTTTACTGAAGCTTTCTTT. Encoded protein: CASSEDRDFTEAFF.

The CDR3 DNA reads TGTGCCAGCAGCCCCGGGGGTCCCTATAATTCACCCCTCCACTTT. It encodes CASSPGGPYNSPLHF. The chain is built from TRBV6-1 and TRBJ1-6; D might be TRBD1 (5 bases). Germline V gene sequence: CDR1 MNHNS, CDR2 SASEGT. The V end lost 6 bases, the J end lost 2 bases, and 11 bases lay between the germline ends. The CDR3 consists of 15 residues.

The CDR3 sequence: CASSQGQIKETQYF. The CDR3 DNA is TGTGCCAGCAGCCAGGGACAGATTAAAGAGACCCAGTACTTC. The V call is TRBV5-4, the J call TRBJ2-5, with 7 positions matching TRBD1. Germline CDR1 reads SGHNT; CDR2 reads YYREEE (reference sequence). With V trimmed by 4 bases and J by 3 bases, 6 bases remained unmatched. This CDR3 comprises 14 residues.

This clonotype was counted only a few times. The genes are TRBV7-7 and TRBJ1-1; tentative D call: TRBD1 (5 bases). Deletions cut 5 bases from V and 1 base from J, with 14 bases between. This CDR3 has 15 residues. Germline values: CDR1 SSHAT, CDR2 FNYEAQ (reference sequence). The CDR3 loop reads CASSPLEGTNTEAFF. The CDR3 DNA reads TGTGCCAGCAGCCCCCTTGAGGGGACGAACACTGAAGCTTTCTTT.